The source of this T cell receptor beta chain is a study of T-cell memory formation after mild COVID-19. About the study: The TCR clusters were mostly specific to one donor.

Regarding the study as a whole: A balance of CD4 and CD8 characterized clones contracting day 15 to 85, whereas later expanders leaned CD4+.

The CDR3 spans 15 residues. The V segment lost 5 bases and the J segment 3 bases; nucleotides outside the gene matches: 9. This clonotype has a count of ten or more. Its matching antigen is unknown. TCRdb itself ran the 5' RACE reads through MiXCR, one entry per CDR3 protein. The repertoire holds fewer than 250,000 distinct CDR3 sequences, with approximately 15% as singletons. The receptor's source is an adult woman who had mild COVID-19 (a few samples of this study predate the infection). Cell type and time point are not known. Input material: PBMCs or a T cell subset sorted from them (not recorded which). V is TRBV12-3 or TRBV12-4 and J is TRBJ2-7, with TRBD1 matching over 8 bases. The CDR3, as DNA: TGTGCCAGCAGTGCGACAGGGGACATCGGCTACGAGCAGTACTTC. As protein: CASSATGDIGYEQYF.